The source of this T cell receptor (beta chain) is a study of T-cell memory formation after mild COVID-19 (dated by TCRdb to about 2021). Describing the broader study: TCR sequence clusters from the two donors were largely donor specific. In a couple of donors, T-cell clones that expanded and contracted after mild COVID-19 were followed by sequencing TCRalpha and TCRbeta repertoires longitudinally. Two young, previously healthy adult volunteers made up the cohort, one male and one female.

This clonotype was counted between two and nine times. This receptor's antigen is unknown. The input lacks base qualities; no much larger clone sits a single base away. Points the paper makes about the study in general: Contracting CD4+ clones turned up mainly in the CM and EM memory subsets, whereas EMRA was where CD8+ clones were enriched. Clones that contracted from day 15 to 85 showed balanced CD4/CD8 phenotypes, whereas a second wave of clones that expanded from day 15 to 37 leaned towards CD4+. The second-wave clones that peaked on day 37 were not confirmed to be SARS-CoV-2 specific. Some responding clones were detected in pre-infection memory, suggesting pre-existing cross-reactive memory T cells joined the SARS-CoV-2 response. Only two mild cases were covered in the study, and larger cohorts including severe cases with pre-infection samples were considered necessary.

For sequencing, an Illumina NovaSeq 6000 was employed. cDNA libraries for TCRalpha and TCRbeta were prepared by 5'RACE using constant-segment primers, with sample barcodes and unique molecular identifiers added. RNA was extracted from every sample with Trizol reagent. The libraries were amplified in two PCR steps, and the second step added a second sample barcode and Illumina TruSeq adapters. Sequencing of the libraries was done on an Illumina NovaSeq, producing 2 x 150 bp paired-end reads. Turning to the authors' computational methods: Demultiplexing of reads and collapsing into UMI-guided consensus sequences were performed with migec v1.2.7. With mixcr v2.1.11, UMI consensuses were aligned to TRA and TRB V and J templates and assembled into clonotypes. Expanded or contracted clonotypes were those called significant by both edgeR and NoisET, with noise models trained on biological replicates. For edgeR calls, the cutoffs were a false discovery rate-adjusted p below 0.01 and a log2 fold-change threshold of 1. As an exploratory analysis of dynamics, max-normalized trajectories of the 1000 most abundant clonotypes were examined by PCA with hierarchical clustering. Separately sequenced CD4+ and CD8+ repertoires were used to assign a CD4 or CD8 phenotype to each responding clone. TCRdb took the public reads, trimmed them with fastp at Q25, ran MiXCR for clone calling and kept in-frame beta chains. Every entry covers one CDR3 protein and lists the most common genes and DNA from its rows. TCRdb, not the original authors, processed these V and J calls. Counted in this sample were 350,000 to 400,000 distinct CDR3 sequences; approximately 21% of them appeared once. The ten largest account for roughly an eighth of the sample.

Taken from cysteine to phenylalanine, the CDR3 has 15 residues. This entry keeps only the CDR3 DNA: 45 bases, framed from base 1. V is pruned by 4 bases and J by 8 bases, leaving 10 bases of the junction without a gene match. Via the germline V gene (reference sequence), CDR1 is SEHNR and CDR2 FQNEAQ. Ficoll-Paque density gradient centrifugation was used to isolate PBMCs. This sequence uses TRBV7-9 and TRBJ2-1, and 8 junctional nucleotides match TRBD2. The TCR sequence derives from an adult woman who had mild COVID-19 (a few samples of this study predate the infection). The sample titles of this study are shuffled in the database, so cell type and time point are left out; the donor was told from shared clones. Input material: PBMCs or a T cell subset sorted from them (not recorded which). The DNA reads TGTGCCAGCAGCTCACCGGGACTAGTGTTGGATGAGCAGTTCTTC. It encodes CASSSPGLVLDEQFF.